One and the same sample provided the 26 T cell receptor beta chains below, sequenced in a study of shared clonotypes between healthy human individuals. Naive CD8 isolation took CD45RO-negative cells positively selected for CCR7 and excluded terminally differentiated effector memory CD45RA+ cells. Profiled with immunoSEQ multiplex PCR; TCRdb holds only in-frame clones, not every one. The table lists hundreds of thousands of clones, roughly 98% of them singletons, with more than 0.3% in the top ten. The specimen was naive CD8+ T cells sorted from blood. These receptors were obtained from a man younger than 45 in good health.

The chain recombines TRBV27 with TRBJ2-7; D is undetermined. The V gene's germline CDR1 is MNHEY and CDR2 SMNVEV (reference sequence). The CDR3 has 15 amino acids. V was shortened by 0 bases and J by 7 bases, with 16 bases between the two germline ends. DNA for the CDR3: TGTGCCAGCAGTTTATCCCTAGGAAGGGTCCGTGAGCAGTACTTC. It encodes CASSLSLGRVREQYF.

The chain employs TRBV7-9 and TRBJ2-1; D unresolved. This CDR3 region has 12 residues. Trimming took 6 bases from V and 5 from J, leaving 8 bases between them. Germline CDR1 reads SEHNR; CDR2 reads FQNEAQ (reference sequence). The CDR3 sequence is CASSGVDNEQFF. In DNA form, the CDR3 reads TGTGCCAGCAGTGGGGTAGACAATGAGCAGTTCTTC.

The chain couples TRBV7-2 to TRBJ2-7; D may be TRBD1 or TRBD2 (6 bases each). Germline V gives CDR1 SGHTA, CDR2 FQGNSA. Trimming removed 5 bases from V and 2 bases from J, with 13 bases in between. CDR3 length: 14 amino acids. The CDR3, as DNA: TGTGCCAGCAGCCCCGGGGGCGGCACCTACGAGCAGTACTTC. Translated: CASSPGGGTYEQYF.

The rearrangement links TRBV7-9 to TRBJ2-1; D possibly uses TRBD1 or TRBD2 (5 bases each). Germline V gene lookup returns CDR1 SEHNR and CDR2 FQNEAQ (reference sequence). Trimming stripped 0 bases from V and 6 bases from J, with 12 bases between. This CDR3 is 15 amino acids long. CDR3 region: CASSLAWDLANEQFF. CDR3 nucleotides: TGTGCCAGCAGCTTAGCCTGGGACCTCGCCAATGAGCAGTTCTTC.

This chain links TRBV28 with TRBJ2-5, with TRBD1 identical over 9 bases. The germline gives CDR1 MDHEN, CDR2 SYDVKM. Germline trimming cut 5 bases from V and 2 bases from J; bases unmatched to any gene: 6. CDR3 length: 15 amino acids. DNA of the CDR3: TGTGCCAGCAGTGGGGACAGGGACCTGCAAGAGACCCAGTACTTC. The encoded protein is CASSGDRDLQETQYF.

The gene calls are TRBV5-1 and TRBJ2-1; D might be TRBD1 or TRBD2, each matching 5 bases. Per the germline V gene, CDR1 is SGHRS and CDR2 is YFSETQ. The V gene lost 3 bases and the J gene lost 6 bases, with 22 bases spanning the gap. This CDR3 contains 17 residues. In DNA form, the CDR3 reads TGCGCCAGCAGCTCTAATACCTACCGGGGAAGGGGCAATGAGCAGTTCTTC. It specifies CASSSNTYRGRGNEQFF.

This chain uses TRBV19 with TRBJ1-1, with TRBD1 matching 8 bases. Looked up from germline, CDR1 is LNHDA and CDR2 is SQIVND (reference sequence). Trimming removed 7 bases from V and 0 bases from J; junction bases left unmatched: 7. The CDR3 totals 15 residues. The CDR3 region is CASTETGGMNTEAFF. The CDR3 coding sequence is TGTGCCAGTACCGAAACAGGGGGGATGAACACTGAAGCTTTCTTT.

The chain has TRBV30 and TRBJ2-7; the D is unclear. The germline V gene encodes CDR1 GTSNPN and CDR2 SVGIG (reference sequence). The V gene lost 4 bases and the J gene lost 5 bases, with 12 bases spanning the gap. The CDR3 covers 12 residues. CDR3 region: CAWTHWTHEQYF. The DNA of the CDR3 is TGTGCCTGGACCCACTGGACGCACGAGCAGTACTTC.

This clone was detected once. In DNA form, the CDR3 reads TGTGCCAGCAGTCGCGGGATGGACCCCTACGAGCAGTACTTC. It translates to CASSRGMDPYEQYF. This chain connects TRBV27 to TRBJ2-7; tentatively, D is TRBD2 (6 bases). The V gene's germline CDR1 is MNHEY and CDR2 SMNVEV (reference sequence). Between the trimmed V and J ends, which lost 5 bases and 2 bases, there was a span of 13 bases. There are 14 residues in the CDR3.

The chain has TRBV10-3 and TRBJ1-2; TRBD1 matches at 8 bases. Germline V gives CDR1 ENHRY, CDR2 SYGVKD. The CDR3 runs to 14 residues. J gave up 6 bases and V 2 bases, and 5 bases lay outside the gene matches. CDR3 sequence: CAISEQGAVDGYTF. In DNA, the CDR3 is TGTGCCATCAGTGAGCAGGGGGCGGTCGATGGCTACACCTTC.

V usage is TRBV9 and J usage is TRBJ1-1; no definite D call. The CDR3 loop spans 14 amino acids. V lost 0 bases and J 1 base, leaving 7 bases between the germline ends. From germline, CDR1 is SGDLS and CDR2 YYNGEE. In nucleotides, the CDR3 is TGTGCCAGCAGCGTAGGGAACGGGAACACTGAAGCTTTCTTT. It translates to CASSVGNGNTEAFF.

The CDR3, as DNA: TGTGCCAGCAGCTTCGGGCCCGAGGTTTTGGGGGATACGCAGTATTTT. The encoded protein is CASSFGPEVLGDTQYF. The chain carries TRBV7-2 and TRBJ2-3; D unresolved. The CDR3 runs 16 residues. CDR1 is SGHTA, CDR2 FQGNSA, per germline. Trimming shortened V by 3 bases and J by 6 bases, and 19 bases separated the two germline ends.

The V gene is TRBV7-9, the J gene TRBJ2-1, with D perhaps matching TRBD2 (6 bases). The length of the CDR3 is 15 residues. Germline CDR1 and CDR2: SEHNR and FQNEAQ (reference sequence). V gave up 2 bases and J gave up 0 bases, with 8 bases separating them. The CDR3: CASSLTRDSYNEQFF. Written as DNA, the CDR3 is TGTGCCAGCAGCTTAACGCGGGACTCCTACAATGAGCAGTTCTTC.

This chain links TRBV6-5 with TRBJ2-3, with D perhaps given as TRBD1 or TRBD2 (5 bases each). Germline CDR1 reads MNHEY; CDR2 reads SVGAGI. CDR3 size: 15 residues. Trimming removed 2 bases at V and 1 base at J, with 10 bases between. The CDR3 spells CASSYGGSGTDTQYF. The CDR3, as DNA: TGTGCCAGCAGTTACGGGGGATCAGGCACAGATACGCAGTATTTT.

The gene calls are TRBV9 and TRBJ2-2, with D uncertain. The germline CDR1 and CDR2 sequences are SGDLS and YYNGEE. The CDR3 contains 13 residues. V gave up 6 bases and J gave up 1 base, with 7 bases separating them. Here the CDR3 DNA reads TGTGCCAGCACGGCAGAGAACACCGGGGAGCTGTTTTTT. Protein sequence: CASTAENTGELFF.

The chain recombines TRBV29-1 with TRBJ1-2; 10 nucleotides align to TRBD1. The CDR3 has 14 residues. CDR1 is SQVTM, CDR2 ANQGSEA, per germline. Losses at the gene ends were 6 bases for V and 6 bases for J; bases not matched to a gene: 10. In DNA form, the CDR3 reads TGCAGCGTCGCGTCGGGACAGGGGTTAGATGGCTACACCTTC. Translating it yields CSVASGQGLDGYTF.

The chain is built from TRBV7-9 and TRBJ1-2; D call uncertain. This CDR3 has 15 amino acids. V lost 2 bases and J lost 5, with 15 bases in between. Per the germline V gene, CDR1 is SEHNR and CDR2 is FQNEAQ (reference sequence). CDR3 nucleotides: TGTGCCAGCAGCTTAAGGGAACAGACCTTTTATGGCTACACCTTC. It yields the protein CASSLREQTFYGYTF.

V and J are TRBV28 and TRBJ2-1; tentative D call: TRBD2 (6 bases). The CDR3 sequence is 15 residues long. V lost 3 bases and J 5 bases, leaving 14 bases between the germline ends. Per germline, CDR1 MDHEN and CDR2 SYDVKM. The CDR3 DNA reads TGTGCCAGCAGTTTCATTCCCGGGGGACACAATGAGCAGTTCTTC. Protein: CASSFIPGGHNEQFF.

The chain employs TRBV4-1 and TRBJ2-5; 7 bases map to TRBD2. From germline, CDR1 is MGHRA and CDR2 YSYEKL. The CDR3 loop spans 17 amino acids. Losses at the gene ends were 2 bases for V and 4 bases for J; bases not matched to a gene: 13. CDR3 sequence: CASSQWDGGEGSETQYF. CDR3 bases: TGCGCCAGCAGCCAATGGGATGGTGGGGAGGGTTCAGAGACCCAGTACTTC.

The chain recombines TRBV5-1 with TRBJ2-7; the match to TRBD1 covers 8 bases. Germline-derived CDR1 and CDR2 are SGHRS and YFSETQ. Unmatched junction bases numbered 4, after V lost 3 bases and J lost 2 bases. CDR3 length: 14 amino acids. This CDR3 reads CASSYRDRTYEQYF. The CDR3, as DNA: TGCGCCAGCAGCTACCGGGACAGGACCTACGAGCAGTACTTC.

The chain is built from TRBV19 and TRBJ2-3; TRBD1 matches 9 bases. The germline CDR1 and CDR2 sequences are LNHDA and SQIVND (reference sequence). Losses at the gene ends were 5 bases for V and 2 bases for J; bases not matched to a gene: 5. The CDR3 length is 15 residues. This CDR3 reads CASSPDRGNTDTQYF. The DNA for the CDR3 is TGTGCCAGTAGTCCCGACAGGGGGAACACAGATACGCAGTATTTT.

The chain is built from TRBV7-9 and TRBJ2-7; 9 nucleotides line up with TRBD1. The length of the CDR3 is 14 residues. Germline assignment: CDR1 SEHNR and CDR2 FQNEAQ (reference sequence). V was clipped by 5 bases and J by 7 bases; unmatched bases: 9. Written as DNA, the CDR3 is TGTGCCAGCAGCCCGCGACAGGGGGTCGGTGAGCAGTACTTC. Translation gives CASSPRQGVGEQYF.

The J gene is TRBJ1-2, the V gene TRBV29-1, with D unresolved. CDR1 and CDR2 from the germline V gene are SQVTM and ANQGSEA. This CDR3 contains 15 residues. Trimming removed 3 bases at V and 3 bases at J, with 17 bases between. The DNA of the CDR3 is TGCAGCGTTGATTACGGGTTCGGCGGACACTATGGCTACACCTTC. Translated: CSVDYGFGGHYGYTF.

The CDR3 is CASFYTGELFF. CDR3 nucleotide sequence: TGTGCCAGCTTTTACACCGGGGAGCTGTTTTTT. The chain links TRBV2 to TRBJ2-2; D not resolved. The CDR3 has 11 residues. In germline, CDR1 is SNHLY, CDR2 FYNNEI. V shed 8 bases and J shed 3 bases, with 4 bases lying between them.

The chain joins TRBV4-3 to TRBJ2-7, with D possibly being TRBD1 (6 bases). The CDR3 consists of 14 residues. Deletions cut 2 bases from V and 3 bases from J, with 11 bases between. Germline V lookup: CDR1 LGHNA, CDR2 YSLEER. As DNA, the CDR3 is TGCGCCAGCAGCCAACTACAGGGAGACTACGAGCAGTACTTC. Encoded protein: CASSQLQGDYEQYF.

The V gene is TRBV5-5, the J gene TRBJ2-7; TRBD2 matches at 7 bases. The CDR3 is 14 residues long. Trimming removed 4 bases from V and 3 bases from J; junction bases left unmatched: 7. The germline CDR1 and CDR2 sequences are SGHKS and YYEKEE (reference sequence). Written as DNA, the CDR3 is TGTGCCAGCAGCACGACCGGGACTAACTACGAGCAGTACTTC. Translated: CASSTTGTNYEQYF.